This T cell receptor (beta chain) stems from a study of Ad26.COV2.S vaccination and SARS-CoV-2 variants. Looking at the study overall: A COV1001 Ad26.COV2.S trial-arm participant provided the sample.

Here immunoSEQ multiplex PCR was the method, and the copy in TCRdb shows in-frame clones only, minus some. In the table there are nearly 400,000 clones, approximately 89% of which are singletons. Treatment in this sample: 19 received Ad26.COV2.S at low or high dose, single or two shots; about 5 received placebo; per-sample allocation not given. Collection of samples fell on day 63 after the first vaccine or placebo injection. Germline loops: CDR1 LNHDA, CDR2 SQIVND (reference sequence). V gave up 5 bases and J gave up 3 bases; unmatched junction bases: 9. This CDR3 contains 15 residues. The clonotype originates from a person aged 18 to 65 who received the Ad26.COV2.S COVID-19 vaccine or a placebo. V gene TRBV19 combines with J gene TRBJ2-7; the match to TRBD1 covers 8 bases. The sequencing used peripheral blood, collected in a trial of Ad26.COV2.S vaccine versus placebo. This CDR3 is CASSGRTGPFYEQYF. CDR3 sequence (DNA): TGTGCCAGTAGTGGACGGACAGGGCCCTTCTACGAGCAGTACTTC.